Listed here are 15 T cell receptor beta chains from one sample, sequenced in a study of chemoradiotherapy in HPV16-positive cancers. Produced via immunoSEQ multiplex PCR; TCRdb's table is partial and in-frame only. Counted here are thousands of clones, roughly 90% occurring once; the ten biggest clones make up 4.1%. This specimen consisted of tumor tissue, obtained from a patient who underwent chemoradiotherapy. These receptors originate from a human donor with HPV-associated anogenital cancer.

CDR3 nucleotides: TGTGCCAGCAGTGATCTGAGAGGGCGGGCTGGCTACACCTTC. This translates into CASSDLRGRAGYTF. The V and J genes are TRBV2 and TRBJ1-2; D not certain. CDR1 SNHLY and CDR2 FYNNEI come from the germline V gene. V gave up 3 bases and J gave up 7 bases, with 15 bases separating them. The CDR3 totals 14 residues.

The chain recombines TRBV5-1 with TRBJ1-4, with 9 bases fitting TRBD1. Germline values: CDR1 SGHRS, CDR2 YFSETQ. The CDR3 has 14 amino acids. With 4 bases clipped from V and 5 bases from J, the junction kept 3 bases outside the gene matches. The CDR3 DNA is TGCGCCAGCAGCCAGGGGACAGGGAATGAAAAACTGTTTTTT. It yields the protein CASSQGTGNEKLFF.

The rearrangement joins TRBV30 to TRBJ2-3, with unresolved D. The V gene's germline CDR1 is GTSNPN and CDR2 SVGIG (reference sequence). The CDR3 contains 11 residues. The V end was cut by 1 base, the J end by 5 bases, with 4 bases between. The CDR3 loop reads CAWSAGDTQYF. DNA for the CDR3: TGTGCCTGGAGTGCGGGAGATACGCAGTATTTT.

The genes are TRBV6-5 and TRBJ2-5, with 9 bases lining up with TRBD2. This CDR3 contains 15 residues. Germline lookup yields CDR1 MNHEY and CDR2 SVGAGI. V was pared by 8 bases and J by 7 bases, with 14 bases of the junction left unmatched. The CDR3 region is CASAVGSGGLGTQYF. The CDR3 DNA follows: TGTGCCAGCGCTGTGGGTAGCGGGGGATTAGGGACCCAGTACTTC.

For the CDR3, the DNA is TGCGCCAGCAGCCAAGATTCACAGTGGGGGCGCTACAATGAGCAGTTCTTC. It codes for CASSQDSQWGRYNEQFF. The chain uses TRBV4-1 and TRBJ2-1, with D maybe TRBD1 (6 bases). V lost 0 bases and J 3 bases, leaving 15 bases between the germline ends. This CDR3 region has 17 residues. Germline CDR1 is MGHRA and CDR2 is YSYEKL.

The chain recombines TRBV7-6 with TRBJ1-6, with D unresolved. The germline CDR1 and CDR2 sequences are SGHVS and FNYEAQ. Deletions cut 5 bases from V and 5 bases from J, with 13 bases between. This CDR3 region has 15 residues. DNA of the CDR3: TGTGCCAGCAGCCCTCAGGCGCACCATAATTCACCCCTCCACTTT. Encoded protein: CASSPQAHHNSPLHF.

The chain is built from TRBV19 and TRBJ2-6; a possible D gene is TRBD2 (5 bases). Germline loops: CDR1 LNHDA, CDR2 SQIVND (reference sequence). The CDR3 totals 14 residues. V was shortened by 6 bases and J by 1 base, with 7 bases between the two germline ends. CDR3 sequence: CASSGGSGANVLTF. CDR3 sequence (DNA): TGTGCCAGTAGCGGAGGTTCTGGGGCCAACGTCCTGACTTTC.

The chain carries TRBV12-5 and TRBJ2-2, with D possibly being TRBD1 or TRBD2 (5 bases each). Trimming shortened V by 4 bases and J by 7 bases, and 13 bases separated the two germline ends. CDR3 size: 14 residues. The germline V gene encodes CDR1 LGHNT and CDR2 FRNRAP. The CDR3 spells CASGSGSLHGELFF. CDR3 DNA sequence: TGTGCTAGTGGTTCAGGGAGTTTACACGGGGAGCTGTTTTTT.

This chain links TRBV9 with TRBJ2-7; 8 bases map to TRBD1. This CDR3 is built from 12 residues. Trimming took 7 bases from V and 4 from J; bases not matched to a gene: 4. Germline V gives CDR1 SGDLS, CDR2 YYNGEE. CDR3 region: CASGTGGYEQYF. In DNA, the CDR3 is TGTGCCAGCGGGACAGGCGGGTACGAGCAGTACTTC.

V usage is TRBV7-2 and J usage is TRBJ2-7; 12 nucleotides match TRBD1. Germline V gene lookup returns CDR1 SGHTA and CDR2 FQGNSA. Trimming at V came to 1 base and at J to 9 bases, leaving 10 bases not matched to a gene. The CDR3 totals 16 residues. The CDR3 here is CASSLGLGQGAFWQYF. For the CDR3, the DNA is TGTGCCAGCAGCTTAGGGCTGGGACAGGGGGCTTTTTGGCAGTACTTC.

The CDR3 reads CASSFDSGRGYTF. In DNA, the CDR3 is TGTGCCAGCAGCTTTGATTCAGGACGTGGCTACACCTTC. The chain uses TRBV7-2 and TRBJ1-2; D remains unclear. Trimming left V 3 bases short and J 7 bases short, with 12 bases between. The CDR3 loop spans 13 amino acids. From germline, CDR1 is SGHTA and CDR2 FQGNSA.

The J gene is TRBJ1-5, the V gene TRBV7-2; D not certain. This CDR3 is 13 amino acids long. Germline values: CDR1 SGHTA, CDR2 FQGNSA. V gave up 5 bases and J gave up 5 bases, with 10 bases separating them. This CDR3 is CASSRGVDQPQHF. The CDR3 coding sequence is TGTGCCAGCAGCCGTGGGGTGGATCAGCCCCAGCATTTT.

This clone was seen a single time. This rearrangement joins TRBV28 to TRBJ1-3, with TRBD1 as a possible D gene (6 bases). V was cut by 7 bases and J by 6 bases, with 10 bases left in between. CDR3 length: 12 amino acids. CDR1 MDHEN and CDR2 SYDVKM come from the germline V gene. The CDR3 bases are TGTGCCAGCACAGGGGTAAAAAACACCATATATTTT. Encoded protein: CASTGVKNTIYF. The full variable domain, rest sourced from reference TRBV28 and TRBJ1-3, is DVKVTQSSRYLVKRTGEKVFLECVQDMDHENMFWYRQDPGLGLRLIYFSYDVKMKEKGDIPEGYSVSREKKERFSLILESASTNQTSMYLCASTGVKNTIYFGEGSWLTVV.

The chain has TRBV7-6 and TRBJ1-3; unclear D gene. V lost 1 base to trimming and J lost 2 bases, with 6 bases between them. CDR3 length: 14 amino acids. CDR1 SGHVS and CDR2 FNYEAQ come from the germline V gene. CDR3 loop: CASSLGEAGNTIYF. The CDR3 bases are TGTGCCAGCAGCTTAGGTGAGGCTGGAAACACCATATATTTT.

The genes are TRBV5-6 and TRBJ2-5; 13 bases are shared with TRBD2. With V trimmed by 4 bases and J by 5 bases, 11 bases remained unmatched. The CDR3 runs to 17 residues. Germline values: CDR1 SGHDT, CDR2 YYEEEE. CDR3 sequence: CASSKIAGLAGMETQYF. The CDR3 DNA sequence: TGTGCCAGCAGCAAAATCGCGGGACTAGCGGGGATGGAGACCCAGTACTTC.